Listed below are T cell receptor beta chains from one sample, sequenced in a study of neurological immune-mediated disorders. One entry per CDR3 protein results from TCRdb running MiXCR on the 5' RACE reads. The sample has 20,000 to 25,000 distinct CDR3 sequences, around 14% seen once. What was sequenced was CD4+ T cells from blood. Source of these receptors: a female donor with HTLV-1-associated myelopathy (HAM/TSP). Each CDR3 is given with its conserved first and last residue. The order of the fields is D gene, J gene, clone size, V gene, CDR3 DNA, CDR3 protein. A D gene is named only where the DNA matches it firmly. Clone size, where shown, is once, few, many, or a class for clones that have expanded.

TRBD1	TRBJ1-2	many	TRBV20-1	TGCAGTGCTAGCCATGAGACAGGGCACTATGGCTACACCTTC	CSASHETGHYGYTF
NA	TRBJ2-3	many	TRBV11-2	TGTGCCAGCAGCTTGCTCGGGAGTTTGGATACGCAGTATTTT	CASSLLGSLDTQYF
NA	TRBJ2-3	many	TRBV7-2	TGTGCCAGCAGCTTAGTTCAGGGGCGCACAGATACGCAGTATTTT	CASSLVQGRTDTQYF
NA	TRBJ2-2	many	TRBV7-3	TGTGCCAGCAGCTTAGGGGGCGCCGGGGAGCTGTTTTTT	CASSLGGAGELFF
NA	TRBJ2-2	few	TRBV29-1	TGCAGCGTTGGGAGAACCGGGGAGCTGTTTTTT	CSVGRTGELFF
NA	TRBJ2-4	many	TRBV28	TGTGCCAGCAGTCCAACCGATAACTTCGCCATTCAGTACTTC	CASSPTDNFAIQYF
NA	TRBJ1-6	many	TRBV20-1	TGCAGTGCCCCTAAAGAGTATAATTCACCCCTCCACTTT	CSAPKEYNSPLHF
NA	TRBJ2-2	NA	TRBV2	TGTGCCAGCAGTGAGCTAGCTAAGTCCACCGGGGAGCTGTTTTTT	CASSELAKSTGELFF
NA	TRBJ1-1	many	TRBV18	TGTGCCAGCTCGACGGGGGAGGGGTTCATGAACACTGAAGCTTTCTTT	CASSTGEGFMNTEAFF
TRBD1	TRBJ2-1	many	TRBV20-1	TGCAGTGCTAGTGTAGGGGGCCGCTACAATGAGCAGTTCTTC	CSASVGGRYNEQFF
NA	TRBJ1-3	many	TRBV5-1	TGCGCCAGCAGCTTGGAGGGGTCTGGAAACACCATATATTTT	CASSLEGSGNTIYF